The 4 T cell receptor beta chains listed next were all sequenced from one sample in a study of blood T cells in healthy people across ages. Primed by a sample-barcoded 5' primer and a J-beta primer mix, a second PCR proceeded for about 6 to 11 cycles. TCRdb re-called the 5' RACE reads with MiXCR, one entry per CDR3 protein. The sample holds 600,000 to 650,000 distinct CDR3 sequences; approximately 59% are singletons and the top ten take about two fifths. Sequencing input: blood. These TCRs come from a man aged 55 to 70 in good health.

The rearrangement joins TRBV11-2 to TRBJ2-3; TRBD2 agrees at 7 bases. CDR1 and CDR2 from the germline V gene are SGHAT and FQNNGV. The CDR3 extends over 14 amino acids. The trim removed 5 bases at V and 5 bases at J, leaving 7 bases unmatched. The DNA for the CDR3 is TGTGCCAGCAGCCTGGGGGGGTCGCAAGATACGCAGTATTTT. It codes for CASSLGGSQDTQYF.

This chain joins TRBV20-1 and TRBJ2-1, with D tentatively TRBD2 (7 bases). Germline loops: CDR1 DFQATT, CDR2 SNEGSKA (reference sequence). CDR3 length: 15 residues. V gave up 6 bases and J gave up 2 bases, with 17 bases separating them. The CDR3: CSASRGRGPYNEQFF. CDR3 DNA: TGCAGTGCCTCACGCGGGCGGGGGCCCTACAATGAGCAGTTCTTC.

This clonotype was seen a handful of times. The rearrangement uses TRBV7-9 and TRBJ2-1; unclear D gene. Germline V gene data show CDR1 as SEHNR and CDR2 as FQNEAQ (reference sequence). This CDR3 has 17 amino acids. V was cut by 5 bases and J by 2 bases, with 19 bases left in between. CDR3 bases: TGTGCCAGCAGCCCCCTACCAGGCAAACCTCCCTACAATGAGCAGTTCTTC. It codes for CASSPLPGKPPYNEQFF.

The CDR3 region is CASSPERGRGETQYF. CDR3 DNA sequence: TGTGCCAGCAGCCCTGAAAGGGGGCGAGGAGAGACCCAGTACTTC. The chain couples TRBV12-3 or TRBV12-4 to TRBJ2-5; 7 bases line up with TRBD1. This CDR3 spans 15 amino acids. J lost 4 bases, V lost 6 bases, and 11 bases had no gene match.